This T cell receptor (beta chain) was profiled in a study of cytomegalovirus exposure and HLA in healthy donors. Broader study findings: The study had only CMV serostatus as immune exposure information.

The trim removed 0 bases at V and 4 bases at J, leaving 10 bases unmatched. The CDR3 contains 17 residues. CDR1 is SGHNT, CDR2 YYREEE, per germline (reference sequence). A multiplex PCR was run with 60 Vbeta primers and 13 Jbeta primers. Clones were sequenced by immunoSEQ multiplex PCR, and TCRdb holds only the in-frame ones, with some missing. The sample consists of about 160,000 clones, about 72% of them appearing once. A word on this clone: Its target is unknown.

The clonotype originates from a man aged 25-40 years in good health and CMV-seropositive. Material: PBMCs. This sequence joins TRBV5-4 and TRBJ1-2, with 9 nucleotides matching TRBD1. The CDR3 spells CASSLGNLGQGTYGYTF. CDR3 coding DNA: TGTGCCAGCAGCTTGGGGAATTTGGGACAGGGTACCTATGGCTACACCTTC.